Below are 27 T cell receptor beta chains sequenced from a single sample in a study of blood T cell repertoires in COVID-19. Only in-frame clones appear in the TCRdb table, and some are missing; sequencing was by immunoSEQ multiplex PCR. The sample includes 15,000 to 20,000 clones, 70% to 90% of them seen just once. Input material: peripheral blood. These receptor sequences come from a human donor in a cohort sampled during active COVID-19.

This clone came up once. The chain joins TRBV30 to TRBJ1-1, with D perhaps TRBD1 (5 bases). The V gene's germline CDR1 is GTSNPN and CDR2 SVGIG (reference sequence). This CDR3 spans 17 amino acids. Trimming stripped 3 bases from V and 0 bases from J, with 20 bases between. Here the CDR3 reads CAWRSHPYRRVNTEAFF. In DNA form, the CDR3 reads TGTGCCTGGAGGTCCCACCCCTACAGGAGAGTGAACACTGAAGCTTTCTTT.

The chain carries TRBV3-1 (or the pseudogene TRBV3-2) and TRBJ2-1, with 14 bases fitting TRBD2. The germline V gene encodes CDR1 LGHDT and CDR2 YNNKEL (reference sequence). V was clipped by 0 bases and J by 4 bases; unmatched bases: 8. CDR3 length equals 19 residues. CDR3: CASSQDRLAGGTNYNEQFF. The CDR3 DNA reads TGTGCCAGCAGCCAAGACCGACTAGCGGGGGGGACTAATTACAATGAGCAGTTCTTC.

The chain uses TRBV3-1 (or the pseudogene TRBV3-2) and TRBJ1-4, with TRBD1 as a possible D gene (5 bases). CDR1 and CDR2 from the germline V gene are LGHDT and YNNKEL (reference sequence). The CDR3 totals 12 residues. The CDR3 region is CAAGHLNEKLFF. Written as DNA, the CDR3 is TGTGCAGCAGGACACCTAAATGAAAAACTGTTTTTT.

The chain employs TRBV10-3 and TRBJ2-7; TRBD1 agrees at 7 bases. The V gene's germline CDR1 is ENHRY and CDR2 SYGVKD. The CDR3 runs 15 residues. Trimming cost V 3 bases and J 1 base; bases outside gene matches: 6. The CDR3 spells CAISDYGQASYEQYF. CDR3 DNA: TGTGCCATCAGTGATTACGGACAGGCTTCCTACGAGCAGTACTTC.

The V and J genes are TRBV6-6 and TRBJ2-7, with 8 bases lining up with TRBD2. The CDR3 has 15 residues. The germline gives CDR1 MNHNY, CDR2 SVGAGI (reference sequence). J was trimmed by 4 bases and V by 0 bases; bases with no gene match: 5. The CDR3: CASSYSFSGDYEQYF. The CDR3 nucleotides are TGTGCCAGCAGTTACTCGTTTAGCGGGGATTACGAGCAGTACTTC.

This chain joins TRBV2 and TRBJ1-1, with a possible D match to TRBD1 (5 bases). The CDR3 length is 15 residues. The V end lost 5 bases, the J end lost 1 base, and 14 bases lay between the germline ends. Germline CDR1 and CDR2: SNHLY and FYNNEI. CDR3 loop: CASSSRRGRNTEAFF. CDR3 coding DNA: TGTGCCAGCAGTTCAAGACGGGGGAGGAACACTGAAGCTTTCTTT. The full variable domain, its missing parts supplied by reference TRBV2 and TRBJ1-1, is EPEVTQTPSHQVTQMGQEVILRCVPISNHLYFYWYRQILGQKVEFLVSFYNNEISEKSEIFDDQFSVERPDGSNFTLKIRSTKLEDSAMYFCASSSRRGRNTEAFFGQGTRLTVV.

The chain employs TRBV6-5 and TRBJ2-5; 10 nucleotides agree with TRBD2. The V gene end was trimmed by 4 bases and the J gene end by 4 bases; junction bases not matched to a gene: 6. The CDR3 is 15 amino acids. Germline V CDR1 and CDR2: MNHEY, SVGAGI. As DNA, the CDR3 is TGTGCCAGCAGTTGGACAGCGGGGGGGCGAGAGACCCAGTACTTC. The encoded protein is CASSWTAGGRETQYF.

The genes are TRBV24-1 and TRBJ2-5; TRBD2 matches at 10 bases. V trimming: 10 bases; J trimming: 5 bases; junction bases outside the gene matches: 6. CDR3 length equals 13 residues. CDR1 KGHDR and CDR2 SFDVKD come from the germline V gene. CDR3 in amino acids: CATAAGGVETQYF. The CDR3 region has the DNA TGTGCCACAGCAGCGGGGGGGGTCGAGACCCAGTACTTC.

The chain carries TRBV19 and TRBJ1-1; 7 nucleotides line up with TRBD1. Trimming cost V 6 bases and J 3 bases; bases outside gene matches: 4. This CDR3 has 13 residues. The V gene's germline CDR1 is LNHDA and CDR2 SQIVND (reference sequence). CDR3 protein: CASRVQGDTEAFF. The CDR3 DNA sequence: TGTGCCAGTAGGGTCCAGGGGGACACTGAAGCTTTCTTT.

V gene TRBV12-1 combines with J gene TRBJ2-7; TRBD1 reflects the table's D call only, with no check against the DNA. TRBV12-1 is a recognized pseudogene. CDR3 size: 15 residues. The CDR3 nucleotides are TGTGCCAGCAGCCCAAAGCAGGGGGCGGGATACGAGCAGTACTTC. It translates to CASSPKQGAGYEQYF.

The chain uses TRBV15 and TRBJ2-5; D gene uncertain. The V end lost 1 base, the J end lost 5 bases, and 11 bases lay between the germline ends. The CDR3 loop spans 14 amino acids. Per the germline V gene, CDR1 is LNHNV and CDR2 is YYDKDF (reference sequence). The CDR3: CATSRVGVWETQYF. DNA of the CDR3: TGTGCCACCAGCAGAGTGGGCGTCTGGGAGACCCAGTACTTC.

This clone was picked up one time. The chain couples TRBV30 to TRBJ1-4, with unresolved D. CDR1 is GTSNPN and CDR2 is SVGIG in the germline V gene (reference sequence). The CDR3 spans 15 residues. Trimming shortened V by 1 base and J by 0 bases, and 9 bases separated the two germline ends. CDR3: CAWSAQKTTNEKLFF. The CDR3 coding sequence is TGTGCCTGGAGTGCCCAGAAAACAACTAATGAAAAACTGTTTTTT.

The rearrangement joins TRBV7-9 to TRBJ2-7; TRBD2 might be the D (6 bases). CDR1 and CDR2 (germline): SEHNR, FQNEAQ (reference sequence). V was clipped by 4 bases and J by 0 bases, with 10 bases between them. The CDR3 consists of 14 residues. The CDR3 bases are TGTGCCAGCAGCTACCGGGAGAGCTCCTACGAGCAGTACTTC. Its protein is CASSYRESSYEQYF.

This rearrangement joins TRBV3-1 (or the pseudogene TRBV3-2) to TRBJ1-1, with D possibly TRBD1 on 5 matching bases. Germline V gene lookup returns CDR1 LGHDT and CDR2 YNNKEL (reference sequence). The V and J ends lost 4 bases and 1 base respectively, with 10 bases between them. This CDR3 region has 14 residues. DNA of the CDR3: TGTGCCAGCAGCCCAGGGATAGAGAACACTGAAGCTTTCTTT. It is translated as CASSPGIENTEAFF.

V and J are TRBV11-2 and TRBJ2-1, with 7 positions matching TRBD2. CDR3 length equals 14 residues. Germline V CDR1 and CDR2: SGHAT, FQNNGV. V was clipped by 5 bases and J by 8 bases; unmatched bases: 9. In DNA, the CDR3 is TGTGCCAGCAGCCCCCAGCGGGGTAGGTATGAGCAGTTCTTC. This sequence encodes CASSPQRGRYEQFF.

The CDR3 DNA reads TGTGCCAGCAGCCAAGAGGGGACAGGGAACACCGGGGAGCTGTTTTTT. Its translation is CASSQEGTGNTGELFF. This sequence joins TRBV4-2 and TRBJ2-2, with TRBD1 matching 8 bases. The CDR3 covers 16 residues. V trimming: 0 bases; J trimming: 1 base; junction bases outside the gene matches: 1. The germline CDR1 and CDR2 sequences are LGHNA and YNFKEQ.

The gene calls are TRBV4-1 and TRBJ2-7; D is possibly TRBD2 (7 bases). V was pared by 1 base and J by 3 bases, with 16 bases between. CDR3 length: 16 amino acids. Per germline, CDR1 MGHRA and CDR2 YSYEKL. This chain's CDR3 is CASSQASRGDNYEQYF. The CDR3 DNA sequence: TGCGCCAGCAGCCAAGCCTCTCGGGGGGACAACTACGAGCAGTACTTC.

The V gene is TRBV5-1, the J gene TRBJ1-2; 10 bases are a match to TRBD1. This CDR3 is 16 amino acids long. Germline V gene sequence: CDR1 SGHRS, CDR2 YFSETQ. J gave up 8 bases and V 5 bases, and 15 bases lay outside the gene matches. The CDR3 region has the DNA TGCGCCAGCAGTAAAGACAGGGGGCGAGGGTTTTTCGGCTACACCTTC. Its protein product is CASSKDRGRGFFGYTF.

V is TRBV27 and J is TRBJ1-6; tentative D call: TRBD1 (6 bases). The CDR3 covers 16 residues. The germline V gene encodes CDR1 MNHEY and CDR2 SMNVEV (reference sequence). V was clipped by 6 bases and J by 3 bases, with 15 bases between them. The CDR3 is CASSYGQPYYNSPLHF. In DNA, the CDR3 is TGTGCCAGCAGCTACGGACAGCCGTACTATAATTCACCCCTCCACTTT.

V and J are TRBV2 and TRBJ1-1; maybe TRBD1 (6 bases). CDR3 size: 14 residues. The V gene lost 0 bases and the J gene lost 4 bases, with 9 bases spanning the gap. The germline V gene encodes CDR1 SNHLY and CDR2 FYNNEI. This CDR3 reads CASSEAQGITEAFF. The CDR3 DNA sequence: TGTGCCAGCAGTGAAGCGCAGGGGATCACTGAAGCTTTCTTT.

The rearrangement uses TRBV19 and TRBJ2-3; D might be TRBD2 (6 bases). V lost 10 bases to trimming and J lost 1 base, with 21 bases between them. The CDR3 contains 16 residues. CDR1 LNHDA and CDR2 SQIVND come from the germline V gene (reference sequence). The CDR3 is CAKKTGAFHRTDTQYF. CDR3 DNA sequence: TGTGCCAAAAAAACGGGAGCATTCCATCGCACAGATACGCAGTATTTT.

This clone has only one observation. The chain has TRBV7-2 and TRBJ2-7; 9 nucleotides match TRBD1. The CDR3 covers 14 residues. With 5 bases clipped from V and 4 bases from J, the junction kept 6 bases outside the gene matches. CDR1 and CDR2 (germline): SGHTA, FQGNSA. CDR3 residues: CASSQSTGGYEQYF. The CDR3 bases are TGTGCCAGCAGCCAATCGACAGGGGGTTACGAGCAGTACTTC.

This chain joins TRBV3-1 (or the pseudogene TRBV3-2) and TRBJ1-1; unclear D gene. The CDR3 length is 14 residues. The V gene's germline CDR1 is LGHDT and CDR2 YNNKEL (reference sequence). V lost 0 bases, J lost 3 bases, and 8 bases lay in between. For the CDR3, the DNA is TGTGCCAGCAGCCAAGAGTGGAGCTACACTGAAGCTTTCTTT. It translates to CASSQEWSYTEAFF.

The V call is TRBV4-3, the J call TRBJ1-1; maybe TRBD1 (6 bases). Between the trimmed V and J ends, which lost 2 bases and 6 bases, there was a span of 16 bases. Looked up from germline, CDR1 is LGHNA and CDR2 is YSLEER. The CDR3 loop spans 15 amino acids. In DNA, the CDR3 is TGCGCCAGCAGCCAACGGACAGCCGTGGACGCTGAAGCTTTCTTT. Its protein product is CASSQRTAVDAEAFF.

The rearrangement uses TRBV11-2 and TRBJ2-2; 8 bases are a match to TRBD2. Germline trimming cut 4 bases from V and 0 bases from J; bases unmatched to any gene: 7. The CDR3 has 17 amino acids. Germline lookup yields CDR1 SGHAT and CDR2 FQNNGV. The CDR3 region has the DNA TGTGCCAGCAGCTCCCCCCCGGGGGGGTCGAACACCGGGGAGCTGTTTTTT. Its translation: CASSSPPGGSNTGELFF.

The V call is TRBV6-5, the J call TRBJ2-5; no clear D. The length of the CDR3 is 15 residues. The V end lost 0 bases, the J end lost 7 bases, and 15 bases lay between the germline ends. Germline CDR1 and CDR2: MNHEY and SVGAGI. For the CDR3, the DNA is TGTGCCAGCAGTTACTCTGGGCTAATCCCCGGGACCCAGTACTTC. Its protein is CASSYSGLIPGTQYF.

The chain recombines TRBV3-1 (or the pseudogene TRBV3-2) with TRBJ1-5, with D perhaps TRBD1 (6 bases). The V gene lost 3 bases and the J gene lost 3 bases, with 9 bases spanning the gap. Germline CDR1 and CDR2: LGHDT and YNNKEL (reference sequence). The CDR3 runs 14 residues. The CDR3 coding sequence is TGTGCCAGCAGCCAGGGGGCCTTCAATCAGCCCCAGCATTTT. This sequence encodes CASSQGAFNQPQHF.